This passage covers 25 T cell receptor beta chains from one sample sequenced in a study of blood T cells in healthy people across ages. The use of a sample-barcoded 5' primer and a J-beta primer mix characterized a second PCR of 7 to 11 cycles. TCRdb used MiXCR to reprocess the 5' RACE reads, holding one entry per CDR3 protein. The table shows over a million distinct CDR3 sequences, with 35% to 55% occurring only once. Sequences were obtained from blood. The receptors stem from a woman between 55 and 75 years old in good health.

In this sample, this clonotype turned up many times. The V call is TRBV29-1, the J call TRBJ2-1; D call uncertain. The CDR3 runs to 14 residues. Trimming cost V 6 bases and J 3 bases, with 15 bases left between them. Germline CDR1 reads SQVTM; CDR2 reads ANQGSEA. CDR3 in amino acids: CSVNVSEIYNEQFF. The CDR3 DNA is TGCAGCGTCAACGTGTCCGAAATCTACAATGAGCAGTTCTTC.

V gene TRBV29-1 combines with J gene TRBJ2-7, with 7 bases aligning to TRBD1. Germline CDR1 reads SQVTM; CDR2 reads ANQGSEA. J lost 6 bases, V lost 4 bases, and 0 bases had no gene match. This CDR3 comprises 10 residues. CDR3 residues: CSVGDSEQYF. CDR3 DNA sequence: TGCAGCGTTGGGGACAGCGAGCAGTACTTC.

The genes are TRBV6-2 or TRBV6-3 and TRBJ2-2, with D possibly TRBD1 on 5 matching bases. The CDR3 has 14 amino acids. CDR1 and CDR2 (germline): MNHEY, SVGEGT. The ends were cut back, 6 bases at V and 3 bases at J, with 11 bases in the middle. CDR3 sequence (DNA): TGTGCCAGCAGGACAGACGGATACACCGGGGAGCTGTTTTTT. Protein sequence: CASRTDGYTGELFF.

The chain is built from TRBV6-5 and TRBJ2-1; no reliable D call. The CDR3 runs 15 residues. V was trimmed by 6 bases and J by 4 bases, leaving 16 bases between them. The germline gives CDR1 MNHEY, CDR2 SVGAGI. The CDR3 spells CASSRAPLTYNEQFF. CDR3 DNA sequence: TGTGCCAGCAGCCGGGCCCCACTCACTTACAATGAGCAGTTCTTC.

The chain links TRBV3-1 to TRBJ1-2; TRBD1 agrees at 11 bases. Germline V lookup: CDR1 LGHDT, CDR2 YNNKEL (reference sequence). The CDR3 contains 15 residues. Trimming took 2 bases from V and 7 from J; bases not matched to a gene: 6. This CDR3 reads CASSQTGQGAGGYTF. CDR3 DNA sequence: TGTGCCAGCAGCCAAACTGGACAGGGGGCAGGTGGCTACACCTTC.

The J gene is TRBJ2-7, the V gene TRBV7-2; the D gene is possibly TRBD1 (6 bases). V lost 5 bases and J 6 bases, leaving 14 bases between the germline ends. CDR3 length: 13 amino acids. CDR1 SGHTA and CDR2 FQGNSA come from the germline V gene. The CDR3 here is CASSPRQGSEQYF. The CDR3 nucleotides are TGTGCCAGCAGCCCCAGGCAGGGGAGCGAGCAGTACTTC.

The J gene is TRBJ2-7, the V gene TRBV7-3; TRBD1 is a possible D gene (6 bases). CDR3 size: 13 residues. Germline V gene lookup returns CDR1 SGHTA and CDR2 FQGTGA. Deletions cut 5 bases from V and 7 bases from J, with 15 bases between. The DNA of the CDR3 is TGTGCCAGCAGCCCAAGTAGGACAGCGGAGCAGTACTTC. Protein sequence: CASSPSRTAEQYF.

There are many counts of this clonotype. This sequence joins TRBV29-1 and TRBJ1-1; TRBD1 agrees at 10 bases. The germline V gene has CDR1 SQVTM and CDR2 ANQGSEA. CDR3 size: 12 residues. With V trimmed by 7 bases and J by 5 bases, 4 bases remained unmatched. The CDR3 region is CSARTGGTEAFF. The CDR3 DNA follows: TGCAGCGCCCGGACAGGGGGGACTGAAGCTTTCTTT. Based on the CDR3 plus reference TRBV29-1 and TRBJ1-1, the full variable domain is SAVISQKPSRDICQRGTSLTIQCQVDSQVTMMFWYRQQPGQSLTLIATANQGSEATYESGFVIDKFPISRPNLTFSTLTVSNMSPEDSSIYLCSARTGGTEAFFGQGTRLTVV.

The rearrangement joins TRBV12-3 or TRBV12-4 to TRBJ2-5; D not certain. The DNA matches TRBJ2-7 better at its end, which makes the J call doubtful. This CDR3 has 12 amino acids. CDR3 amino acids: CASSWISDEQYF. CDR3 nucleotide sequence: TGTGCCAGCAGTTGGATTAGTGACGAGCAGTACTTC.

This clonotype was seen at least ten times. The genes are TRBV6-2 or TRBV6-3 and TRBJ2-1; 7 bases map to TRBD2. The trim removed 5 bases at V and 5 bases at J, leaving 6 bases unmatched. The germline CDR1 and CDR2 sequences are MNHEY and SVGEGT. The CDR3 extends over 14 amino acids. The CDR3 sequence: CASSSGATDNEQFF. CDR3 in DNA: TGTGCCAGCAGTAGCGGGGCCACAGACAATGAGCAGTTCTTC.

The chain couples TRBV20-1 to TRBJ1-5; D might be TRBD1 (6 bases). The CDR3 extends over 13 amino acids. Trimming stripped 1 base from V and 5 bases from J, with 9 bases between. Germline loops: CDR1 DFQATT, CDR2 SNEGSKA (reference sequence). CDR3 sequence reads: CSARAWGHQPQHF. CDR3 in DNA: TGCAGTGCTAGAGCCTGGGGGCATCAGCCCCAGCATTTT.

V is TRBV5-6 and J is TRBJ1-6; TRBD1 matches 7 bases. CDR3 length: 15 residues. The ends lost 0 bases at V and 4 bases at J; junction bases unmatched: 1. The V gene's germline CDR1 is SGHDT and CDR2 YYEEEE. As DNA, the CDR3 is TGTGCCAGCAGCTTGGCGGGACAGTATAATTCACCCCTCCACTTT. This gives the protein CASSLAGQYNSPLHF. The entire variable domain, with the rest obtained from reference TRBV5-6 and TRBJ1-6, is as follows: DAGVTQSPTHLIKTRGQQVTLRCSPKSGHDTVSWYQQALGQGPQFIFQYYEEEERQRGNFPDRFSGHQFPNYSSELNVNALLLGDSALYLCASSLAGQYNSPLHFGNGTRLTVT.

The V and J genes are TRBV13 and TRBJ2-7, with TRBD1 matching 8 bases. Germline-derived CDR1 and CDR2 are PRHDT and FYEKMQ (reference sequence). The V segment lost 5 bases and the J segment 7 bases; nucleotides outside the gene matches: 10. The CDR3 totals 14 residues. The CDR3 nucleotides read TGTGCCAGCAGCGGAAGGACAGGGTCTGGGGAGCAGTACTTC. It specifies CASSGRTGSGEQYF.

This chain links TRBV7-9 with TRBJ2-1, with TRBD2 identical over 7 bases. V dropped 5 bases and J dropped 9; count of bases not matched to a gene: 16. From germline, CDR1 is SEHNR and CDR2 FQNEAQ (reference sequence). CDR3 length: 16 residues. CDR3 nucleotides: TGTGCCAGCAGCCCCTCCGGGCTAGCGGAGGGTGGTGAGCAGTTCTTC. Translating it yields CASSPSGLAEGGEQFF. Full variable domain (rest looked up from reference TRBV7-9 and TRBJ2-1): DTGVSQNPRHKITKRGQNVTFRCDPISEHNRLYWYRQTLGQGPEFLTYFQNEAQLEKSRLLSDRFSAERPKGSFSTLEIQRTEQGDSAMYLCASSPSGLAEGGEQFFGPGTRLTVL.

V gene TRBV9 combines with J gene TRBJ2-5; D gene unclear. Germline-derived CDR1 and CDR2 are SGDLS and YYNGEE. Trimming shortened V by 0 bases and J by 2 bases, and 8 bases separated the two germline ends. The CDR3 covers 14 residues. The CDR3 DNA reads as TGTGCCAGCAGCGTAGGGAACCGACAAGAGACCCAGTACTTC. Encoded protein: CASSVGNRQETQYF.

The chain employs TRBV27 and TRBJ2-7, with D perhaps matching TRBD2 (7 bases). CDR1 is MNHEY and CDR2 is SMNVEV in the germline V gene (reference sequence). The CDR3 is 17 amino acids. V lost 8 bases, J lost 7 bases, and 30 bases lay in between. The CDR3 is CASSSLGSGRGYNEQYF. The DNA for the CDR3 is TGTGCCAGCTCTTCCCTCGGGTCGGGGAGGGGGTACAATGAGCAGTACTTC.

The chain links TRBV10-3 to TRBJ1-2; D remains ambiguous. The CDR3 loop spans 12 amino acids. V lost 11 bases, J lost 0 bases, and 10 bases lay in between. Germline CDR1 is ENHRY and CDR2 is SYGVKD. This CDR3 is CAYSEPNYGYTF. DNA for the CDR3: TGTGCCTACTCTGAGCCTAACTATGGCTACACCTTC.

This clonotype was picked up a small number of times. This chain links TRBV18 with TRBJ2-4; D is uncertain. Gene TRBJ2-7 matches the end of the DNA better, so the J call may be wrong. The V gene's germline CDR1 is KGHSH and CDR2 LQKENI. There are 14 residues in the CDR3. Written as DNA, the CDR3 is TGTGCCAGCTCACCCCAGGCCCCAACCTACGAGCAGTACTTC. Protein: CASSPQAPTYEQYF.

This clonotype was counted only a few times. V and J are TRBV11-2 and TRBJ2-7, with D possibly called TRBD1 or TRBD2 (6 bases each). CDR3 length: 16 amino acids. The germline CDR1 and CDR2 sequences are SGHAT and FQNNGV. The CDR3 DNA reads TGTGCAGTTCGGGGGCAGTCACGGGTCGACTCCTACGAGCAGTACTTC. This gives the protein CAVRGQSRVDSYEQYF.

The gene calls are TRBV7-6 and TRBJ1-6, with a possible D match to TRBD1 (5 bases). The CDR3 consists of 15 residues. V was shortened by 5 bases and J by 7 bases, with 15 bases between the two germline ends. Germline CDR1 and CDR2: SGHVS and FNYEAQ. CDR3 DNA sequence: TGTGCCAGCAGCCGAGCAGGGAACACCAATTCACCCCTCCACTTT. Translated, it gives CASSRAGNTNSPLHF.

The gene calls are TRBV4-2 and TRBJ2-1; D assignment may be TRBD1 or TRBD2 (5 bases each). Germline CDR1 is LGHNA and CDR2 is YNFKEQ. The V end was cut by 5 bases, the J end by 3 bases, with 14 bases between. This CDR3 is 15 amino acids long. The CDR3 reads CASSEHPGLYNEQFF. DNA for the CDR3: TGTGCCAGCAGCGAACACCCGGGGCTCTACAATGAGCAGTTCTTC.

This clonotype was picked up a small number of times. The J gene is TRBJ2-7, the V gene TRBV12-5, with D perhaps TRBD2 (5 bases). CDR3 length: 13 amino acids. V was cut by 5 bases and J by 0 bases, with 8 bases left in between. The V gene's germline CDR1 is LGHNT and CDR2 FRNRAP. CDR3 residues: CASGKGSSYEQYF. The CDR3 DNA reads TGTGCTAGTGGTAAAGGGAGCTCCTACGAGCAGTACTTC.

This clonotype has a handful of counts. CDR3 nucleotide sequence: TGCAGCGTTGGGGGACTAGCGGGAGTCAATGAGCAGTTCTTC. It specifies CSVGGLAGVNEQFF. The chain employs TRBV29-1 and TRBJ2-1; 14 nucleotides line up with TRBD2. Germline loops: CDR1 SQVTM, CDR2 ANQGSEA. The CDR3 covers 14 residues. Trimming removed 4 bases from V and 6 bases from J; junction bases left unmatched: 2.

The V call is TRBV7-9, the J call TRBJ1-2; the D is unclear. The V and J ends lost 4 bases and 1 base respectively, with 7 bases between them. The CDR3 runs 13 residues. Germline values: CDR1 SEHNR, CDR2 FQNEAQ (reference sequence). The CDR3: CASSSYSNYGYTF. The CDR3 DNA is TGTGCCAGCAGCTCGTACAGTAACTATGGCTACACCTTC.

The chain has TRBV29-1 and TRBJ1-5; possibly TRBD1 for D (6 bases). This CDR3 spans 13 amino acids. V lost 6 bases and J lost 6, with 15 bases in between. Germline V gives CDR1 SQVTM, CDR2 ANQGSEA. CDR3 bases: TGCAGCGTAGGACAGACCGAGGGTCAGCCCCAGCATTTT. Translating it yields CSVGQTEGQPQHF.